This TCR beta chain was sequenced during a study of regulatory T cells in long-lasting Graves disease. Germline CDR1 and CDR2: MNHEY and SVGEGT. The CDR3 runs to 12 residues. The germline V and J ends were trimmed by 5 bases and 1 base, with 3 bases remaining between them. This clonotype was counted ten times or more. What it binds is unknown. In building TCR beta libraries, iRepertoire HTBI primers were used together with Arm-PCR of CDR3 regions. MiXCR, applied by TCRdb to the multiplex PCR reads, yields one record per CDR3 protein. The sample lists 380,000 or so distinct CDR3 sequences, around 15% occurring once. The time point was: newly diagnosed GD, antithyroid drugs for less than 3 months. RNA from PBMCs was the source of the TCR library. The study's findings and limits: Between persistent patients, about 2,500 public clonotypes were shared, exceeding the roughly 1,000 shared between new patients.

The sample also formed part of further work on T cells in Graves' hyperthyroidism and ophthalmopathy. That paper notes: The HTBI primer set served for first-round RT-PCR of the TCR CDR3. Within blood appeared most thyroid clonotypes that had expanded above 0.001.

The sequencing here drew on peripheral blood mononuclear cells (PBMCs), taken at new diagnosis, from a patient treated with antithyroid drugs. This clonotype was sampled from a woman aged 18-29 years with Graves disease. V and J are TRBV6-2 or TRBV6-3 and TRBJ1-5; D is ambiguous. The CDR3 DNA reads as TGTGCCAGCAGTCGGAGCAATCAGCCCCAGCATTTT. Its translation: CASSRSNQPQHF.